The 20 T cell receptor beta chains in this list originate from one sample, sequenced in a study of blood T cell repertoires in COVID-19. Clones were read by immunoSEQ multiplex PCR, and TCRdb kept only the in-frame ones, dropping some. Of 70,000 or so clones in the sample, roughly 84% were seen once. Input material: peripheral blood. These receptor sequences come from a woman between 18 and 29 years old with acute or convalescent COVID-19.

The gene calls are TRBV2 and TRBJ1-2, with D maybe TRBD1 (5 bases). Trimming took off 6 bases at V and 7 bases at J, with 21 bases between the two ends. There are 15 residues in the CDR3. The V gene's germline CDR1 is SNHLY and CDR2 FYNNEI. The CDR3 bases are TGTGCCAGCAGAGTCCCGAGACGGGGGGATGGTGGCTACACCTTC. Protein: CASRVPRRGDGGYTF.

V is TRBV20-1 and J is TRBJ1-2, with 8 bases identical to TRBD1. J gave up 8 bases and V 6 bases, and 17 bases lay outside the gene matches. The CDR3 loop spans 15 amino acids. Germline V gene lookup returns CDR1 DFQATT and CDR2 SNEGSKA (reference sequence). The CDR3 coding sequence is TGCAGTGCCAGTCCCCGGACAGGGAGGTATTACGGCTACACCTTC. Translation: CSASPRTGRYYGYTF.

The chain links TRBV2 to TRBJ2-2; D is unresolved. Trimming stripped 2 bases from V and 0 bases from J, with 13 bases between. CDR1 and CDR2 from the germline V gene are SNHLY and FYNNEI. The CDR3 sequence is 17 residues long. The CDR3 DNA sequence: TGTGCCAGCAGTGAAAGAGTAACCAACCCGAACACCGGGGAGCTGTTTTTT. Its protein is CASSERVTNPNTGELFF. Looking up the rest from reference TRBV2 and TRBJ2-2 gives the full variable domain: EPEVTQTPSHQVTQMGQEVILRCVPISNHLYFYWYRQILGQKVEFLVSFYNNEISEKSEIFDDQFSVERPDGSNFTLKIRSTKLEDSAMYFCASSERVTNPNTGELFFGEGSRLTVL.

This clone was observed once. The chain has TRBV15 and TRBJ2-1, with TRBD2 matching 15 bases. Germline V gene lookup returns CDR1 LNHNV and CDR2 YYDKDF (reference sequence). The CDR3 totals 20 residues. V lost 5 bases, J lost 1 base, and 12 bases stayed unmatched. The CDR3 region has the DNA TGTGCCACCAGCGTCAGTAGGACTAGCGGGAGGGCCATTTCCTACAATGAGCAGTTCTTC. Protein: CATSVSRTSGRAISYNEQFF.

This clone was detected once. Additional DNA sequences in this sample encode the identical CDR3. The chain employs TRBV18 and TRBJ2-3; 7 bases fit TRBD2. This CDR3 region has 14 residues. V was pared by 0 bases and J by 6 bases, with 3 bases of the junction left unmatched. Germline-derived CDR1 and CDR2 are KGHSH and LQKENI. The CDR3 coding sequence is TGTGCCAGCTCACCACCCGGGAGGCCGGATACGCAGTATTTT. This codes for CASSPPGRPDTQYF.

The chain is built from TRBV5-1 and TRBJ2-7; 9 bases line up with TRBD2. Per the germline V gene, CDR1 is SGHRS and CDR2 is YFSETQ. The CDR3 contains 15 residues. V dropped 0 bases and J dropped 4; count of bases not matched to a gene: 5. The CDR3 sequence: CASSLGASGIYEQYF. CDR3 nucleotide sequence: TGCGCCAGCAGCTTGGGGGCTAGCGGGATTTACGAGCAGTACTTC.

The chain carries TRBV5-1 and TRBJ2-3; tentative D call: TRBD1 (6 bases). Per germline, CDR1 SGHRS and CDR2 YFSETQ. CDR3 length equals 14 residues. V was cut by 4 bases and J by 3 bases, with 12 bases left in between. The CDR3 DNA sequence: TGCGCCAGCAGCGGGGGCAGGGGAACAGATACGCAGTATTTT. Amino acid sequence: CASSGGRGTDTQYF.

The CDR3 DNA is TGTGCCACTAAAGATCGGGGGGACACTGAAGCTTTCTTT. Translation gives CATKDRGDTEAFF. The chain employs TRBV7-9 and TRBJ1-1; weak D call: TRBD1 (5 bases). Germline CDR1 reads SEHNR; CDR2 reads FQNEAQ (reference sequence). V was cut by 10 bases and J by 3 bases, with 15 bases left in between. The CDR3 extends over 13 amino acids.

The genes are TRBV7-6 and TRBJ2-7, with 8 bases identical to TRBD1. CDR1 and CDR2 from the germline V gene are SGHVS and FNYEAQ. V trimming: 5 bases; J trimming: 6 bases; junction bases outside the gene matches: 9. CDR3 length: 14 amino acids. The CDR3 DNA is TGTGCCAGCAGCCCAGGGGGCCGCCAATCCGAGCAGTACTTC. This gives the protein CASSPGGRQSEQYF.

This chain uses TRBV7-2 with TRBJ1-2; D is possibly TRBD1 (5 bases). The V gene's germline CDR1 is SGHTA and CDR2 FQGNSA. The CDR3 runs 13 residues. V was cut by 2 bases and J by 2 bases, with 6 bases left in between. CDR3 coding DNA: TGTGCCAGCAGCTTAAAGGGGAACTATGGCTACACCTTC. Amino acid sequence: CASSLKGNYGYTF.

V is TRBV6-5 and J is TRBJ1-2; TRBD1 matches 7 bases. CDR3 length equals 13 residues. Germline V gene data show CDR1 as MNHEY and CDR2 as SVGAGI. The V segment lost 7 bases and the J segment 5 bases; nucleotides outside the gene matches: 7. CDR3 sequence: CASTLTGAYGYTF. The CDR3 DNA is TGTGCCAGCACTTTAACAGGGGCGTATGGCTACACCTTC.

The chain is built from TRBV2 and TRBJ2-1; 10 bases are shared with TRBD2. V was pared by 7 bases and J by 3 bases, with 6 bases of the junction left unmatched. CDR3 length: 15 residues. In germline, CDR1 is SNHLY, CDR2 FYNNEI. CDR3 residues: CASTELAGFYNEQFF. In nucleotides, the CDR3 is TGTGCCAGCACCGAACTAGCGGGATTCTACAATGAGCAGTTCTTC.

This clone showed up just a few times. The genes are TRBV7-2 and TRBJ2-3, with a possible D match to TRBD1 (6 bases). Germline-derived CDR1 and CDR2 are SGHTA and FQGNSA. CDR3 length: 12 amino acids. The ends were cut back, 5 bases at V and 5 bases at J, with 8 bases in the middle. Here the CDR3 DNA reads TGTGCCAGCAGCCAGGGGATAGATACGCAGTATTTT. It is translated as CASSQGIDTQYF.

This clone was found once. The chain has TRBV5-1 and TRBJ2-2; D remains unclear. CDR1 is SGHRS, CDR2 YFSETQ, per germline. Deletions cut 0 bases from V and 3 bases from J, with 9 bases between. CDR3 length equals 15 residues. Here the CDR3 DNA reads TGCGCCAGCAGCTTGGACTTTCGCTACACCGGGGAGCTGTTTTTT. It translates to CASSLDFRYTGELFF.

The rearrangement uses TRBV5-1 and TRBJ1-2; TRBD1 is a possible D gene (6 bases). The CDR3 runs to 13 residues. V shed 2 bases and J shed 2 bases, with 7 bases lying between them. In germline, CDR1 is SGHRS, CDR2 YFSETQ. The CDR3, as DNA: TGCGCCAGCAGCTTAGGGACAAACTATGGCTACACCTTC. This gives the protein CASSLGTNYGYTF.

The V and J genes are TRBV29-1 and TRBJ1-2; the D gene is possibly TRBD1 (6 bases). The CDR3 is 15 amino acids. Looked up from germline, CDR1 is SQVTM and CDR2 is ANQGSEA. V dropped 1 base and J dropped 3 bases, with 15 bases sitting between them. In nucleotides, the CDR3 is TGCAGCGTTGAAGTTGTTACAGGGTTGTACTATGGCTACACCTTC. This codes for CSVEVVTGLYYGYTF. Full variable domain (missing parts from reference TRBV29-1 and TRBJ1-2): SAVISQKPSRDICQRGTSLTIQCQVDSQVTMMFWYRQQPGQSLTLIATANQGSEATYESGFVIDKFPISRPNLTFSTLTVSNMSPEDSSIYLCSVEVVTGLYYGYTFGSGTRLTVV.

The V and J genes are TRBV11-2 and TRBJ1-6; a possible D gene is TRBD1 (5 bases). In germline, CDR1 is SGHAT, CDR2 FQNNGV. This CDR3 contains 15 residues. Between the trimmed V and J ends, which lost 0 bases and 8 bases, there was a span of 11 bases. This chain's CDR3 is CASSLDTQGYSPLHF. CDR3 coding DNA: TGTGCCAGCAGCTTAGACACCCAGGGCTATTCACCCCTCCACTTT.

This chain joins TRBV7-9 and TRBJ2-1; D might be TRBD2 (5 bases). The V gene lost 1 base and the J gene lost 10 bases, with 14 bases spanning the gap. The germline V gene has CDR1 SEHNR and CDR2 FQNEAQ (reference sequence). The CDR3 is made up of 14 amino acids. Here the CDR3 DNA reads TGTGCCAGCAGCTTAGGGACGGGAAGGGTCGAGCAGTTCTTC. Encoded protein: CASSLGTGRVEQFF. The full variable domain, in which reference TRBV7-9 and TRBJ2-1 provide the parts outside the CDR3, is DTGVSQNPRHKITKRGQNVTFRCDPISEHNRLYWYRQTLGQGPEFLTYFQNEAQLEKSRLLSDRFSAERPKGSFSTLEIQRTEQGDSAMYLCASSLGTGRVEQFFGPGTRLTVL.

CDR3 bases: TGCGCCAGCAGCCCAGGGGGAAACACTGAAGCTTTCTTT. It codes for CASSPGGNTEAFF. V is TRBV5-1 and J is TRBJ1-1, with 7 bases fitting TRBD1. Germline CDR1 SGHRS, CDR2 YFSETQ. With V trimmed by 4 bases and J by 2 bases, 2 bases remained unmatched. The CDR3 covers 13 residues.

The chain uses TRBV24-1 and TRBJ1-2; 9 positions agree with TRBD1. The V gene end was trimmed by 4 bases and the J gene end by 7 bases; junction bases not matched to a gene: 6. This CDR3 spans 14 amino acids. Germline CDR1 and CDR2: KGHDR and SFDVKD. For the CDR3, the DNA is TGTGCCACCAGTGACCAAGGGACAGGGCTTGGCTACACCTTC. Translated: CATSDQGTGLGYTF.